The 5 T cell receptor beta chains below were found in one sample sequenced in a study of OX40 agonist ivuxolimab in advanced cancers. Libraries were prepared through the immunoSEQ multiplex PCR assay. TCRdb carries this immuneACCESS record with in-frame sequences only. Its versions omit some clonotypes, under half of them owing to an unresolved V gene in the studies checked, with the rest unexplained. Present in this sample are approximately 30,000 clones, more than 70% of which were seen just once. The ten top clones hold roughly 0.92% of the sample. The source was CD4+ or CD8+ T cells sorted from blood, collected in a trial of the OX40 agonist ivuxolimab. These receptors came from an adult with an advanced solid tumor such as melanoma, head and neck, liver or kidney cancer.

This chain joins TRBV7-2 and TRBJ2-1; TRBD2 agrees at 9 bases. There are 12 residues in the CDR3. Germline assignment: CDR1 SGHTA and CDR2 FQGNSA. The V segment lost 1 base and the J segment 14 bases; nucleotides outside the gene matches: 3. The CDR3: CASSLGAGGEFF. CDR3 nucleotide sequence: TGTGCCAGCAGCTTAGGCGCGGGAGGGGAGTTCTTC.

In its sample, this clone was seen once. The CDR3 nucleotides read TGCGCCAGCAGTGAGCCCGGTTCCGGGTACAATGAGCAGTTCTTC. Residues: CASSEPGSGYNEQFF. The chain employs TRBV10-2 and TRBJ2-1; D remains unclear. Germline V gene sequence: CDR1 WSHSY, CDR2 SAAADI. V gave up 2 bases and J gave up 4 bases, with 12 bases separating them. The CDR3 spans 15 residues.

The chain combines TRBV9 with TRBJ2-2, with 10 bases aligning to TRBD2. Trimming at V came to 4 bases and at J to 6 bases, leaving 3 bases not matched to a gene. Looked up from germline, CDR1 is SGDLS and CDR2 is YYNGEE. This CDR3 is 14 amino acids long. CDR3 nucleotides: TGTGCCAGCAGCCCGCTAGCGGGAGCCGGGGAGCTGTTTTTT. Protein: CASSPLAGAGELFF.

The chain has TRBV19 and TRBJ1-2; D uncertain. This CDR3 is built from 11 residues. Deletions cut 6 bases from V and 2 bases from J, with 4 bases between. Looked up from germline, CDR1 is LNHDA and CDR2 is SQIVND (reference sequence). The CDR3 is CASRQNYGYTF. The CDR3 nucleotides read TGTGCCAGTAGACAGAACTATGGCTACACCTTC.

This chain joins TRBV5-1 and TRBJ1-1; D may be TRBD1 (6 bases). The length of the CDR3 is 12 residues. Germline lookup yields CDR1 SGHRS and CDR2 YFSETQ. V lost 3 bases to trimming and J lost 5 bases, with 8 bases between them. The CDR3 region is CASSSQGTEAFF. In DNA, the CDR3 is TGCGCCAGCAGCTCCCAGGGGACTGAAGCTTTCTTT. Using reference TRBV5-1 and TRBJ1-1 for the parts outside the CDR3, the full variable domain is KAGVTQTPRYLIKTRGQQVTLSCSPISGHRSVSWYQQTPGQGLQFLFEYFSETQRNKGNFPGRFSGRQFSNSRSEMNVSTLELGDSALYLCASSSQGTEAFFGQGTRLTVV.